These T cell receptor beta chains were read from a single sample in a study of shared clonotypes between healthy human individuals. Data came from immunoSEQ multiplex PCR; TCRdb stores just in-frame clones and leaves some out. The data show some 1,600,000 clones, under 99% seen once. Sequenced material: naive CD4+ T cells sorted from blood. The receptor set was obtained from a man aged 25-45 years in good health. The CDR3 runs from the conserved cysteine through the conserved F or W. A D gene is named only where the DNA matches it firmly. Rows give clone size only sometimes, using once, few, many, or a class for an expanded clone.

NA,TRBD2,TRBV6-5,TRBJ2-5,TGTGCCAGTCACCCACTAGCGGGAGAACAAGAGACCCAGTACTTC,CASHPLAGEQETQYF
once,TRBD2,TRBV7-9,TRBJ2-7,TGTGCCAGCAGCCTTCATAGCGGGAGGGCACTTTCCGAGCAGTACTTC,CASSLHSGRALSEQYF
NA,TRBD2,TRBV6-1,TRBJ2-2,TGTGCCAGCGCGGGGACTAGCGGGAGTTTGGGGGAGCTGTTTTTT,CASAGTSGSLGELFF
NA,NA,TRBV7-2,TRBJ1-4,TGTGCCAGCAACCCCGGGGGGTATCTGATTGAAAAACTGTTTTTT,CASNPGGYLIEKLFF
NA,NA,TRBV6-5,TRBJ2-7,TGTGCCAGCAGTTATACAGGGAACTACGAGCAGTACTTC,CASSYTGNYEQYF
NA,TRBD2,TRBV25-1,TRBJ2-7,TGTGCCAGCGGACTAGCGGGAGTGGGGGAGCAGTACTTC,CASGLAGVGEQYF
NA,NA,TRBV5-1,TRBJ1-1,TGCGCCAGCAGCTTGCGTGACAGTTGGGGGCTCCCTGAAGCTTTCTTT,CASSLRDSWGLPEAFF
NA,TRBD1,TRBV5-1,TRBJ1-1,TGCGCCAGCAGCTTGGACAGGGGGTTGGCTGAAGCTTTCTTT,CASSLDRGLAEAFF
NA,NA,TRBV6-5,TRBJ1-2,TGTGCCAGCAGTTACCGTGGAGGTAGAAAATACACCTTC,CASSYRGGRKYTF
NA,NA,TRBV7-3,TRBJ1-1,TGTGCCAGCAGCTCTCGCTCCGGCCCGGGACTGAACACTGAAGCTTTCTTT,CASSSRSGPGLNTEAFF
NA,NA,TRBV19,TRBJ2-5,TGTGCCAGTAGTACTAGAGGAGAGACCCAGTACTTC,CASSTRGETQYF
NA,NA,TRBV5-4,TRBJ1-1,TGTGCCAGCAGCGGCGAGAACACTGAAGCTTTCTTT,CASSGENTEAFF
NA,NA,TRBV18,TRBJ2-3,TGTGCCAGCTCACCGGGAGTAGCCCTGGCAGATACGCAGTATTTT,CASSPGVALADTQYF
once,NA,TRBV18,TRBJ2-3,TGTGCCAGCTCCGTGAACAGCGGGTCTAGCACAGATACGCAGTATTTT,CASSVNSGSSTDTQYF
NA,NA,TRBV10-3,TRBJ2-2,TGTGCCATCAGTGACCCTCCCAAAGGTGCCGGGGAGCTGTTTTTT,CAISDPPKGAGELFF
NA,TRBD1,TRBV12-5,TRBJ2-7,TGTGCTAGTGGTGAGACAGGGGGTCACCCCTACGAGCAGTACTTC,CASGETGGHPYEQYF
NA,NA,TRBV30,TRBJ2-1,TGTGCCTGGAGTAATCTAGCGCCCTACAATGAGCAGTTCTTC,CAWSNLAPYNEQFF
NA,NA,TRBV15,TRBJ1-4,TGTGCCACCAGCAGAGATTCCAGGGAAAAACTGTTTTTT,CATSRDSREKLFF
NA,TRBD2,TRBV19,TRBJ2-1,TGTGCCAGTAGCAGACTAGCGGGGAGGTTCAATGAGCAGTTCTTC,CASSRLAGRFNEQFF
once,TRBD1,TRBV10-3,TRBJ2-3,TGTGCCATCAGTGAACCGGGACAGGGAACAGATACGCAGTATTTT,CAISEPGQGTDTQYF
NA,TRBD1,TRBV13,TRBJ1-1,TGTGCCAGCAGCTCAGCGAGGGACAGGGGGCTGAGTGAAGCTTTCTTT,CASSSARDRGLSEAFF
NA,TRBD2,TRBV18,TRBJ2-2,TGTGCCAGCTCACGAGAGGGACTAACCGCGAGCACCGGGGAGCTGTTTTTT,CASSREGLTASTGELFF
NA,NA,TRBV15,TRBJ2-1,TGTGCCACCAGCACCCGGAGCTACAATGAGCAGTTCTTC,CATSTRSYNEQFF
NA,NA,TRBV19,TRBJ1-3,TGTGCCAGTAGTATATGGAACAGGATGATATTT,CASSIWNRMIF
NA,NA,TRBV6-6,TRBJ1-5,TGTGCCAGCAGCCGCTTACAGGGCAGGGGGCCCCAGCATTTT,CASSRLQGRGPQHF
NA,NA,TRBV11-2,TRBJ2-5,TGTGCCAGCAGCCAATTGGGGGGAGTGGTAGAGACCCAGTACTTC,CASSQLGGVVETQYF
NA,TRBD1,TRBV5-4,TRBJ2-7,TGTGCCAGCAGCCCCATGATTAGGGGGCCCTACGAGCAGTACTTC,CASSPMIRGPYEQYF
NA,NA,TRBV10-3,TRBJ2-5,TGTGCCATCAGTGAGCTAAAAGAGACCCAGTACTTC,CAISELKETQYF
NA,NA,TRBV5-1,TRBJ1-2,TGCGCCAGCAGCTTGTCACCCGGTAACTATGGCTACACCTTC,CASSLSPGNYGYTF
NA,TRBD1,TRBV18,TRBJ1-4,TGTGCCAGCTCACCAACTCCGCCGGGACAGGGAATGGACGCAACTAATGAAAAACTGTTTTTT,CASSPTPPGQGMDATNEKLFF
NA,NA,TRBV15,TRBJ1-1,TGTGCCACCAGCAGGGGGTTGGAGGGAGGAAACACTGAAGCTTTCTTT,CATSRGLEGGNTEAFF
NA,TRBD2,TRBV5-4,TRBJ2-5,TGTGCCAGCAGCCCAAGACTAGCGGGGTGGGAGACCCAGTACTTC,CASSPRLAGWETQYF
NA,NA,TRBV7-9,TRBJ2-7,TGTGCCAGCAGCTCCACCGGGACCCTCCTCGACGAGCAGTACTTC,CASSSTGTLLDEQYF
NA,NA,TRBV18,TRBJ2-7,TGTGCCAGCTCACCAAGCCGGGAGCCCTACGAGCAGTACTTC,CASSPSREPYEQYF
once,NA,TRBV19,TRBJ1-4,TGTGCCACCTCCGGTCGTGGGGGAGGTGAAAAACTGTTTTTT,CATSGRGGGEKLFF
NA,TRBD2,TRBV7-9,TRBJ2-3,TGTGCCAGCAGCTCCGGGACTAGCGGGAGGTCTAAAGATACGCAGTATTTT,CASSSGTSGRSKDTQYF
NA,NA,TRBV4-1,TRBJ1-1,TGCGCCAGCAGCCAAGTCGTGAACACTGAAGCTTTCTTT,CASSQVVNTEAFF
NA,NA,TRBV9,TRBJ1-1,TGTGCCAGCAGCGTTGGTCCGGGGGGCCGCATGAACACTGAAGCTTTCTTT,CASSVGPGGRMNTEAFF